At least ten counts were recorded for the clone carrying this TCR beta chain. MiXCR was run by TCRdb on the 5' RACE reads, yielding one entry per CDR3 protein. The sample records more than 50,000 distinct CDR3 sequences, around 3.8% being singletons. Unsorted libraries were generated from 2 million PBMCs. These cells had been stored in RNAlater at -80 C. The data derive from a study of neurological immune-mediated disorders. The wider study: Multiple sclerosis patients numbered approximately 35, with around 31 relapsing-remitting and 3 secondary progressive.

Trimming took 5 bases from V and 0 from J, leaving 11 bases between them. The CDR3 length is 15 residues. The sequence was obtained from a woman aged 45-65 years with multiple sclerosis. Sequencing was done on a sample of PBMCs. This chain connects TRBV12-3 or TRBV12-4 to TRBJ1-3, with D hard to call. CDR3 sequence: CASSPLQSSGNTIYF. The CDR3 region has the DNA TGTGCCAGCAGTCCACTACAGAGCTCTGGAAACACCATATATTTT.